This T cell receptor beta chain was recovered during a study of breast tumors, draining lymph nodes, adjacent tissues. Samples came from axillary lymph nodes draining the breast cancer. Using its own MiXCR run on the multiplex PCR reads, TCRdb lists one record per CDR3 protein. The table records some 130,000 distinct CDR3 sequences, about 20% of them present only once. This clonotype was counted many times. CDR3 length equals 15 residues. Germline V lookup: CDR1 DFQATT, CDR2 SNEGSKA (reference sequence). Trimming removed 6 bases at V and 6 bases at J, with 24 bases between. Input material: axillary lymph node tissue. The source of this sequence is a female donor with breast cancer. Some clones in this sample may be carry-over from other donors' samples. The V and J genes are TRBV20-1 and TRBJ2-7, with TRBD2 as a possible D gene (6 bases). CDR3 nucleotides: TGCAGTGCCCCCAAAGAGTGGCGGGATATCGGCGAGCAGTACTTC. Residues: CSAPKEWRDIGEQYF.